Following are 13 T cell receptor beta chains from one sample sequenced in a study of cytomegalovirus exposure and HLA in healthy donors. TCRdb's table, derived via immunoSEQ multiplex PCR, lists solely in-frame clones and lacks some. The sample has 71,000 or so clones; 94% are singletons. The sequencing sample was made of PBMCs. The origin of the receptors is a man aged 18 to 30 in good health and CMV-seropositive.

The chain carries TRBV5-1 and TRBJ1-1, with 7 positions matching TRBD1. J lost 0 bases, V lost 4 bases, and 9 bases had no gene match. Germline V gives CDR1 SGHRS, CDR2 YFSETQ. The CDR3 is 16 amino acids. Here the CDR3 reads CASSQYRGPMNTEAFF. CDR3 bases: TGCGCCAGCAGCCAATACAGGGGACCGATGAACACTGAAGCTTTCTTT.

This chain connects TRBV5-6 to TRBJ2-1, with 11 bases aligning to TRBD2. Germline CDR1 is SGHDT and CDR2 is YYEEEE. The trim removed 2 bases at V and 4 bases at J, leaving 8 bases unmatched. CDR3 length: 17 amino acids. The CDR3 bases are TGTGCCAGCAGCTTACCGGGACTAGCGGACCTATACAATGAGCAGTTCTTC. Residues: CASSLPGLADLYNEQFF.

This chain joins TRBV6-1 and TRBJ1-2; no reliable D call. Trimming took off 2 bases at V and 4 bases at J, with 11 bases between the two ends. Germline values: CDR1 MNHNS, CDR2 SASEGT. The CDR3 totals 14 residues. The CDR3 DNA follows: TGTGCCAGCAGTGAATTGGCGGCTACCTATGGCTACACCTTC. Translation gives CASSELAATYGYTF.

The genes are TRBV28 and TRBJ2-3, with D unresolved. The CDR3 contains 11 residues. In germline, CDR1 is MDHEN, CDR2 SYDVKM. The CDR3 reads CGSQGTDTQYF. The CDR3 DNA sequence: TGTGGTTCTCAGGGCACAGATACGCAGTATTTT. The whole variable domain, filled in from reference TRBV28 and TRBJ2-3, reads DVKVTQSSRYLVKRTGEKVFLECVQDMDHENMFWYRQDPGLGLRLIYFSYDVKMKEKGDIPEGYSVSREKKERFSLILESASTNQTSMYLCGSQGTDTQYFGPGTRLTVL.

The chain carries TRBV4-1 and TRBJ2-7, with 7 bases lining up with TRBD1. The CDR3 covers 16 residues. Germline assignment: CDR1 MGHRA and CDR2 YSYEKL. V was pared by 3 bases and J by 0 bases, with 8 bases of the junction left unmatched. The CDR3 DNA reads as TGCGCCAGCAGCCACCCAGGGGGATTCAGCTCCTACGAGCAGTACTTC. Translation: CASSHPGGFSSYEQYF.

The chain has TRBV7-9 and TRBJ2-1; D possibly corresponds to TRBD2 (7 bases). V lost 2 bases, J lost 7 bases, and 21 bases lay in between. Germline CDR1 and CDR2: SEHNR and FQNEAQ (reference sequence). The length of the CDR3 is 17 residues. The CDR3 sequence is CASSLSRGGGVRNEQFF. CDR3 in DNA: TGTGCCAGCAGCTTATCGAGGGGAGGGGGAGTAAGGAATGAGCAGTTCTTC.

The chain combines TRBV5-1 with TRBJ2-3; D is unclear. In germline, CDR1 is SGHRS, CDR2 YFSETQ. The CDR3 extends over 15 amino acids. Trimming removed 0 bases from V and 0 bases from J, with 8 bases in between. The CDR3 loop reads CASSLVRFSTDTQYF. CDR3 in DNA: TGCGCCAGCAGCTTGGTCCGTTTTAGCACAGATACGCAGTATTTT.

The chain employs TRBV9 and TRBJ2-7; D uncertain. CDR3 length equals 16 residues. Germline V CDR1 and CDR2: SGDLS, YYNGEE. Trimming removed 0 bases at V and 1 base at J, with 14 bases between. The CDR3 loop reads CASSVAPSPVSYEQYF. CDR3 nucleotide sequence: TGTGCCAGCAGCGTAGCTCCCTCTCCAGTTTCCTACGAGCAGTACTTC.

The rearrangement links TRBV11-1 to TRBJ1-1; possible D gene TRBD1, 5 bases. Looked up from germline, CDR1 is SGHAT and CDR2 is FQDESV (reference sequence). The CDR3 is made up of 13 amino acids. Trimming pared 8 bases from V and 4 bases from J, leaving 14 bases between. CDR3 amino acids: CASRGYGSTEAFF. For the CDR3, the DNA is TGTGCCAGCCGGGGGTACGGGAGCACTGAAGCTTTCTTT.

This clone is a singleton in its sample. The chain has TRBV6-1 and TRBJ2-7; unclear D gene. Trimming cost V 6 bases and J 3 bases, with 12 bases left between them. The CDR3 contains 13 residues. Germline CDR1 and CDR2: MNHNS and SASEGT. The CDR3 region has the DNA TGTGCCAGCAGCGTCGGCGGCAACTACGAGCAGTACTTC. As protein: CASSVGGNYEQYF.

This chain uses TRBV9 with TRBJ1-2, with 10 bases aligning to TRBD1. There are 15 residues in the CDR3. V was pared by 3 bases and J by 3 bases, with 5 bases of the junction left unmatched. Germline CDR1 and CDR2: SGDLS and YYNGEE. This CDR3 is CASSGSGTGDYGYTF. CDR3 in DNA: TGTGCCAGCAGCGGATCCGGGACAGGGGACTATGGCTACACCTTC.

The chain joins TRBV5-1 to TRBJ2-1, with D unclear. Trimming took 5 bases from V and 6 from J, leaving 9 bases between them. Germline loops: CDR1 SGHRS, CDR2 YFSETQ. The CDR3 totals 12 residues. The CDR3 DNA sequence: TGCGCCAGCAGTCCAGACTTCAATGAGCAGTTCTTC. Encoded protein: CASSPDFNEQFF.

The chain recombines TRBV18 with TRBJ2-7, with TRBD1 identical over 8 bases. V gave up 6 bases and J gave up 1 base; unmatched junction bases: 14. CDR1 is KGHSH, CDR2 LQKENI, per germline. The CDR3 loop spans 17 amino acids. The CDR3 DNA sequence: TGTGCCAGCTCCCCGACGAGGACAGGGCTAAGGTCCTACGAGCAGTACTTC. Its translation is CASSPTRTGLRSYEQYF.